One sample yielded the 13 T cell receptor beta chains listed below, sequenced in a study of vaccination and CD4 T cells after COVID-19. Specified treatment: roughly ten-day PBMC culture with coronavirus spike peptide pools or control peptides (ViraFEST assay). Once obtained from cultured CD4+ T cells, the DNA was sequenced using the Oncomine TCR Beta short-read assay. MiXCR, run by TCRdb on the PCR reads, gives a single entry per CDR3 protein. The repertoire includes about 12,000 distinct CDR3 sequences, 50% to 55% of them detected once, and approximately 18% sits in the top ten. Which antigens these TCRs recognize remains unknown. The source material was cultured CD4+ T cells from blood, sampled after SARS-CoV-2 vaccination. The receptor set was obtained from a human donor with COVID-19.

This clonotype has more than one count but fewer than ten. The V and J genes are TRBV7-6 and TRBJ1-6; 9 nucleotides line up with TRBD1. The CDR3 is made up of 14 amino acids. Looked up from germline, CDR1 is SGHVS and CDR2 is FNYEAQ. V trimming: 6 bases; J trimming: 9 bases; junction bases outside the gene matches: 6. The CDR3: CASRTGTGSSPLHF. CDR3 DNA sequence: TGTGCCAGCAGAACCGGGACAGGGAGTTCACCCCTCCACTTT. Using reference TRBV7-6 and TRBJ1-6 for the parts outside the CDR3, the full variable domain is GAGVSQSPRYKVTKRGQDVALRCDPISGHVSLYWYRQALGQGPEFLTYFNYEAQQDKSGLPNDRFSAERPEGSISTLTIQRTEQRDSAMYRCASRTGTGSSPLHFGNGTRLTVT.

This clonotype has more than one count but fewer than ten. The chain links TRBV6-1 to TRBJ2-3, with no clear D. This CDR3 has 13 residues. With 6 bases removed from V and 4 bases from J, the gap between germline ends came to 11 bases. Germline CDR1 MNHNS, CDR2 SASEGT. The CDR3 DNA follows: TGTGCCAGCAGCGGGCTTATCCCAGATACGCAGTATTTT. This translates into CASSGLIPDTQYF.

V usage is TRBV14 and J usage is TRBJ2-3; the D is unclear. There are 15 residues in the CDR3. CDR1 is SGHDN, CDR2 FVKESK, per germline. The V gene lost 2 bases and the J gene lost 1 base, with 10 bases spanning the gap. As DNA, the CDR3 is TGTGCCAGCAGCCAAATACACCAGGGCACAGATACGCAGTATTTT. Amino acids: CASSQIHQGTDTQYF.

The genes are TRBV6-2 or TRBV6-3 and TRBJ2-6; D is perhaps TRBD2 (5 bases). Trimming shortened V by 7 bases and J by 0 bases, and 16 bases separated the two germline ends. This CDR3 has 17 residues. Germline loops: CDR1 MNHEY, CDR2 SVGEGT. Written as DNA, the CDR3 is TGTGCCAGCACTGCTGGACGGAGCGGCTCTGGGGCCAACGTCCTGACTTTC. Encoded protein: CASTAGRSGSGANVLTF.

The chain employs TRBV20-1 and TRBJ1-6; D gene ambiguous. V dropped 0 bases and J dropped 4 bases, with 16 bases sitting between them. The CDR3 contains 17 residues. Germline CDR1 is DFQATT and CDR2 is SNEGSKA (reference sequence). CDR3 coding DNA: TGCAGTGCTAGAGATTATGCCCAGGCCATGTATAATTCACCCCTCCACTTT. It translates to CSARDYAQAMYNSPLHF.

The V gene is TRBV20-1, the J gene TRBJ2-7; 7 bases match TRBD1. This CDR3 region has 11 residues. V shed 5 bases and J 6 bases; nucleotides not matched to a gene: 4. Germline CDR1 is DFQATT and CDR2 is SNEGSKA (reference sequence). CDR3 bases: TGCAGTGCTGGGGACAGCGCCGAGCAGTACTTC. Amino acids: CSAGDSAEQYF.

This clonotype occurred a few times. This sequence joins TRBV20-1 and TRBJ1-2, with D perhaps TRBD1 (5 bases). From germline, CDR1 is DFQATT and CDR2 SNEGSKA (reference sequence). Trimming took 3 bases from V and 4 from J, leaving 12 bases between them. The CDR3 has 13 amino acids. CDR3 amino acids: CSASRSGSYGYTF. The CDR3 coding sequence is TGCAGTGCTAGCAGATCAGGGTCCTATGGCTACACCTTC.

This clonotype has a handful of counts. Here the CDR3 reads CASSQTGTYGYTF. The CDR3 nucleotides read TGTGCCAGCAGCCAGACAGGCACCTATGGCTACACCTTC. The J gene is TRBJ1-2, the V gene TRBV5-8, with a possible D match to TRBD1 (6 bases). V was trimmed by 4 bases and J by 4 bases, leaving 11 bases between them. The CDR3 length is 13 residues. The germline gives CDR1 SGHTS, CDR2 YDEGEE.

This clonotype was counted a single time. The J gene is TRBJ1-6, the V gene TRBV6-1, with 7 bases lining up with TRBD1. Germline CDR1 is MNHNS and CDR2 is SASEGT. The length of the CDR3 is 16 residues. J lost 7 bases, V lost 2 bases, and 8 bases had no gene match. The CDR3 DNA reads TGTGCCAGCAGTGAAAATCGCCAGGGGGGAAATTCACCCCTCCACTTT. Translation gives CASSENRQGGNSPLHF.

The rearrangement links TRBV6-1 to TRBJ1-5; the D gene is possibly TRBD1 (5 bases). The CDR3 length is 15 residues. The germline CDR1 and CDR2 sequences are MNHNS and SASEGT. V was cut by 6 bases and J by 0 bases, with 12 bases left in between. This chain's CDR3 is CASSSDSYSNQPQHF. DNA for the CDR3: TGTGCCAGCAGCAGCGACAGCTATAGCAATCAGCCCCAGCATTTT.

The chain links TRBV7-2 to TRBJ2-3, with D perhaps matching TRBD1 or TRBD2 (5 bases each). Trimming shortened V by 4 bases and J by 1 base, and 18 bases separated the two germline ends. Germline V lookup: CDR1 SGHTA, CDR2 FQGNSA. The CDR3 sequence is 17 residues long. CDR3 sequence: CASSYDSLGRGTDTQYF. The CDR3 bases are TGTGCCAGCAGCTACGATAGTTTGGGGCGGGGCACAGATACGCAGTATTTT. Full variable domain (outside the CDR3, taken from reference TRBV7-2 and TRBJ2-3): GAGVSQSPSNKVTEKGKDVELRCDPISGHTALYWYRQSLGQGLEFLIYFQGNSAPDKSGLPSDRFSAERTGGSVSTLTIQRTQQEDSAVYLCASSYDSLGRGTDTQYFGPGTRLTVL.

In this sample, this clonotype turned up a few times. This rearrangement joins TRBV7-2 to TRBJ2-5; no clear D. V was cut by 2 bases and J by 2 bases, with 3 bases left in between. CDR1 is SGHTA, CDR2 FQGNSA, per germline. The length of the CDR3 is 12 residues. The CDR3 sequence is CASSLRQETQYF. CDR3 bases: TGTGCCAGCAGCTTACGACAAGAGACCCAGTACTTC.

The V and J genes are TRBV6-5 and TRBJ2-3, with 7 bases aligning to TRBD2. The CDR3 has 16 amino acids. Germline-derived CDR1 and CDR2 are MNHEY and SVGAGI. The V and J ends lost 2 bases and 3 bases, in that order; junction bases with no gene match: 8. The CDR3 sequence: CASSYGQTGGTDTQYF. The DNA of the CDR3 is TGTGCCAGCAGTTACGGCCAAACCGGGGGGACAGATACGCAGTATTTT.